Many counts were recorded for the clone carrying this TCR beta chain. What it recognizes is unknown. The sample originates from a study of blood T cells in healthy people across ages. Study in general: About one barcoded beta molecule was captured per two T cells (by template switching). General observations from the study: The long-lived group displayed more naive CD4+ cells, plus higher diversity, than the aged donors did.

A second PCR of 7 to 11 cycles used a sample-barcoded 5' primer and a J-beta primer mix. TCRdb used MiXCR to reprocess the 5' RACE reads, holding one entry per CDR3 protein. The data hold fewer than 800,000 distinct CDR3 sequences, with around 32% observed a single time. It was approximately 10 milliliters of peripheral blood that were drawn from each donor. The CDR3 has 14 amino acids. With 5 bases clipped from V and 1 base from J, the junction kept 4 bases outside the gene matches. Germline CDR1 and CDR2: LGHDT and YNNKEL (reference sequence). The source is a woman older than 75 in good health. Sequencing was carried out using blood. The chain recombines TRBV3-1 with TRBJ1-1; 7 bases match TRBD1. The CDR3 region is CASSTGQKNTEAFF. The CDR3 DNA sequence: TGTGCCAGCAGCACGGGACAGAAGAACACTGAAGCTTTCTTT.